This section outlines one T cell receptor (beta chain) sequence together with its context. As yet, its antigen is unknown. A read error may be the cause here, since a much bigger clone is one base away. This library used around 400 ng RNA and molecular barcoded adaptors spanning alpha/delta and beta/gamma chains. Each CDR3 protein gets one entry after TCRdb re-called the reads with MiXCR. The sample holds 85,000 or so distinct CDR3 sequences, 9% to 15% seen once. CDR3 length equals 11 residues. Trimming took 5 bases from V and 3 from J, leaving 5 bases between them. Per the germline V gene, CDR1 is SGHRS and CDR2 is YFSETQ. The data were taken from a study of read filtering for tumor transcriptome and immune sequencing. Whole-study findings and limits: Even smaller IR-seq throughput identified most shared clonotypes.

The receptor comes from a donor at least 40 years old with multiple myeloma. Sequencing was done on a sample of a population of CD138-negative cells sorted from bone marrow. The V call is TRBV5-1, the J call TRBJ2-5; D not resolved. This CDR3 is CASRQEETQYF. CDR3 DNA: TGCGCCAGCAGGCAAGAAGAGACCCAGTACTTC.